This T cell receptor (beta chain) came from a study of cytomegalovirus exposure and HLA in healthy donors. Study outcomes and limitations: The authors listed 150 to 200 TCR beta chains as cytomegalovirus-associated. Rare TCR sequences predominated, though certain public TCRs were found in many donors. TCR beta sequences numbering 15,000 to 20,000 were associated with HLA alleles at 0.05 false discovery rate in a later analysis. Most of the TCR beta V segments (in an earlier analysis) were productive either about 87% or about 30% of the time.

This CDR3 has 14 amino acids. With 5 bases removed from V and 0 bases from J, the gap between germline ends came to 9 bases. Germline V gives CDR1 SGHDT, CDR2 YYEEEE. To note about this clone: Its matching antigen is unknown.

PCR involved 60 Vbeta and 13 Jbeta primers. Assay: immunoSEQ multiplex PCR; the TCRdb copy retains only in-frame clones and omits some. The sample yields approximately 200,000 clones, 79% seen once. The rearrangement uses TRBV5-6 and TRBJ2-1; D is uncertain. This clonotype was obtained from a girl between 10 and 17 years old in good health and CMV-seropositive. What was sequenced was PBMCs. CDR3 sequence reads: CASSRISSYNEQFF. The CDR3 DNA reads TGTGCCAGCAGTAGAATAAGCTCCTACAATGAGCAGTTCTTC.